The 2 T cell receptor beta chains given below trace back to one sample, sequenced in a study of cytotoxic CD8 clonotypes in ibrutinib-treated CLL (dated by TCRdb to the early 2020s). What this sample's time point label stands for: 24 months on ibrutinib. Library creation used the immunoSEQ multiplex PCR assay. This is the immuneACCESS table as TCRdb keeps it, with only in-frame sequences that have V and J called. A part of the clones is gone; compared with another copy, unresolved V genes explain less than half, and the rest is unexplained. This sample lists 50,000 to 60,000 clones; approximately 87% were detected once. The top ten clones comprise 20% of the sample. The material sequenced was PBMCs, taken after 24 months of ibrutinib treatment. The origin of the receptors is a human donor with chronic lymphocytic leukemia.

This chain joins TRBV7-9 and TRBJ1-2; D may be TRBD1 (6 bases). Trimming pared 6 bases from V and 7 bases from J, leaving 12 bases between. CDR3 length equals 12 residues. CDR1 and CDR2 (germline): SEHNR, FQNEAQ (reference sequence). The CDR3 bases are TGTGCCAGCAGATTGGGGGGCTCTGGCTACACCTTC. This gives the protein CASRLGGSGYTF.

The chain employs TRBV6-5 and TRBJ2-3, with D tentatively TRBD1 (6 bases). Trimming shortened V by 6 bases and J by 0 bases, and 13 bases separated the two germline ends. The CDR3 extends over 15 amino acids. Per germline, CDR1 MNHEY and CDR2 SVGAGI. Written as DNA, the CDR3 is TGTGCCAGCAGACAATCCACAGGGAGCACAGATACGCAGTATTTT. This encodes CASRQSTGSTDTQYF.